These 31 T cell receptor beta chains were all obtained from the same sample, sequenced in a study of cytomegalovirus exposure and HLA in healthy donors. A multiplex PCR was run with 60 Vbeta primers and 13 Jbeta primers. Produced via immunoSEQ multiplex PCR; TCRdb's table is partial and in-frame only. The sample lists roughly 120,000 clones; more than 65% were seen once. What was sequenced was PBMCs. The receptors here all came from a young man in good health and CMV-seropositive.

The chain links TRBV7-2 to TRBJ2-3, with D possibly TRBD1 on 6 matching bases. CDR1 is SGHTA and CDR2 is FQGNSA in the germline V gene. This CDR3 spans 17 amino acids. Deletions cut 7 bases from V and 1 base from J, with 21 bases between. CDR3 region: CASIPQPPGAGTDTQYF. CDR3 coding DNA: TGTGCCAGCATCCCCCAGCCCCCAGGGGCCGGCACAGATACGCAGTATTTT.

The chain is built from TRBV19 and TRBJ2-5; 11 bases map to TRBD2. CDR3 length: 14 residues. Per germline, CDR1 LNHDA and CDR2 SQIVND (reference sequence). Unmatched junction bases numbered 4, after V lost 8 bases and J lost 2 bases. The CDR3 nucleotides are TGTGCCAGTTCTAGCGGGGGGTTACAAGAGACCCAGTACTTC. This encodes CASSSGGLQETQYF. Variable domain in full (rest from reference TRBV19 and TRBJ2-5): DGGITQSPKYLFRKEGQNVTLSCEQNLNHDAMYWYRQDPGQGLRLIYYSQIVNDFQKGDIAEGYSVSREKKESFPLTVTSAQKNPTAFYLCASSSGGLQETQYFGPGTRLLVL.

V is TRBV5-4 and J is TRBJ2-7; 12 bases match TRBD2. The CDR3 consists of 15 residues. The V gene's germline CDR1 is SGHNT and CDR2 YYREEE (reference sequence). V gave up 3 bases and J gave up 2 bases; unmatched junction bases: 3. CDR3 residues: CASSWTSGATYEQYF. The DNA of the CDR3 is TGTGCCAGCAGCTGGACTAGCGGGGCAACCTACGAGCAGTACTTC.

The V gene is TRBV6-1, the J gene TRBJ1-4; 8 positions agree with TRBD1. CDR3 length: 15 residues. The junction had 7 bases not matched to a gene; V was cut back by 6 bases and J by 4 bases. Germline V gives CDR1 MNHNS, CDR2 SASEGT. CDR3 protein: CASRDTGGVNEKLFF. Here the CDR3 DNA reads TGTGCCAGCAGGGACACAGGGGGAGTTAATGAAAAACTGTTTTTT.

The V and J genes are TRBV6-1 and TRBJ2-3; 15 bases are shared with TRBD2. Trimming took 4 bases from V and 12 from J; bases not matched to a gene: 11. The CDR3 spans 16 residues. From germline, CDR1 is MNHNS and CDR2 SASEGT. CDR3 amino acids: CASSAAGTSGGFSQYF. The DNA for the CDR3 is TGTGCCAGCAGTGCAGCCGGGACTAGCGGGGGGTTTTCCCAGTATTTT.

The chain employs TRBV27 and TRBJ2-7, with 9 positions matching TRBD1. The CDR3 sequence is 14 residues long. Germline CDR1 is MNHEY and CDR2 is SMNVEV (reference sequence). Germline trimming cut 5 bases from V and 5 bases from J; bases unmatched to any gene: 7. Here the CDR3 reads CASSPRDRAHEQYF. CDR3 nucleotides: TGTGCCAGCAGTCCCCGGGACAGGGCCCACGAGCAGTACTTC.

In its sample, this clone was seen a few times. V is TRBV30 and J is TRBJ1-4, with a tentative D call TRBD1 (6 bases). V was trimmed by 0 bases and J by 6 bases, leaving 14 bases between them. Germline-derived CDR1 and CDR2 are GTSNPN and SVGIG (reference sequence). This CDR3 has 15 amino acids. The chain's CDR3 is CAWSVQGRVDEKLFF. The DNA of the CDR3 is TGTGCCTGGAGTGTACAGGGCCGTGTGGATGAAAAACTGTTTTTT.

The chain has TRBV6-5 and TRBJ1-1; D ambiguous. The CDR3 loop spans 15 amino acids. Trimming left V 6 bases short and J 4 bases short, with 18 bases between. From germline, CDR1 is MNHEY and CDR2 SVGAGI. CDR3 sequence (DNA): TGTGCCAGCAGACCCGCAGTCCCCAGTGGCACTGAAGCTTTCTTT. This encodes CASRPAVPSGTEAFF.

V gene TRBV9 combines with J gene TRBJ2-7; TRBD1 matches at 9 bases. CDR1 and CDR2 (germline): SGDLS, YYNGEE. V lost 4 bases to trimming and J lost 0 bases; unmatched junction nucleotides: 8. This CDR3 region has 16 residues. DNA for the CDR3: TGTGCCAGCAGCCCGGATGGGGACAGGGCCTCCTACGAGCAGTACTTC. It encodes CASSPDGDRASYEQYF.

This sequence joins TRBV5-6 and TRBJ2-3; D perhaps matches TRBD1 (6 bases). Germline V lookup: CDR1 SGHDT, CDR2 YYEEEE. Trimming removed 0 bases at V and 4 bases at J, with 6 bases between. The CDR3 has 13 residues. The CDR3 bases are TGTGCCAGCAGCTTGGGACAGGCAGATACGCAGTATTTT. It yields the protein CASSLGQADTQYF.

This clone was observed a few times. Sequence at one end of the junction differs from germline and may be a read error. CDR3 region: CASSGGQGTPPSSDF. DNA for the CDR3: TGTGCCAGCAGCGGGGGACAGGGGACCCCTCCATCGTCGGACTTC. This chain connects TRBV5-8 to TRBJ2-5; 10 nucleotides match TRBD1. Looked up from germline, CDR1 is SGHTS and CDR2 is YDEGEE. CDR3 size: 15 residues.

The chain uses TRBV29-1 and TRBJ2-7, with D perhaps matching TRBD1 (5 bases). The length of the CDR3 is 12 residues. From germline, CDR1 is SQVTM and CDR2 ANQGSEA. The V end lost 0 bases, the J end lost 2 bases, and 5 bases lay between the germline ends. The CDR3 sequence: CSVEEGAYEQYF. The CDR3 DNA reads TGCAGCGTTGAAGAAGGGGCCTACGAGCAGTACTTC.

The chain couples TRBV27 to TRBJ2-1; 7 bases are shared with TRBD1. V shed 2 bases, J shed 6 bases, and the junction held 7 bases outside the gene matches. Germline values: CDR1 MNHEY, CDR2 SMNVEV (reference sequence). This CDR3 is built from 15 residues. In DNA, the CDR3 is TGTGCCAGCAGTTTACCGGGGACAGTTATCAATGAGCAGTTCTTC. As protein: CASSLPGTVINEQFF.

This clone occurred once. The chain joins TRBV7-2 to TRBJ2-1; 10 bases fit TRBD2. The length of the CDR3 is 16 residues. Germline V lookup: CDR1 SGHTA, CDR2 FQGNSA. J gave up 6 bases and V 2 bases, and 7 bases lay outside the gene matches. CDR3 coding DNA: TGTGCCAGCAGCTTAACAGCGGGGGGGCCGGGCAATGAGCAGTTCTTC. It specifies CASSLTAGGPGNEQFF.

V gene TRBV29-1 combines with J gene TRBJ2-7, with 9 bases matching TRBD2. The CDR3 runs 14 residues. CDR1 is SQVTM and CDR2 is ANQGSEA in the germline V gene. The V gene end was trimmed by 4 bases and the J gene end by 5 bases; junction bases not matched to a gene: 9. Written as DNA, the CDR3 is TGCAGCGTTGGTCCGCGGGGGGGCCGAAACGAGCAGTACTTC. It encodes CSVGPRGGRNEQYF.

This chain links TRBV5-4 with TRBJ2-5; 8 positions agree with TRBD1. V shed 1 base, J shed 4 bases, and the junction held 6 bases outside the gene matches. The CDR3 loop spans 15 amino acids. Germline CDR1 is SGHNT and CDR2 is YYREEE (reference sequence). CDR3: CASSLQGQGLETQYF. The CDR3 DNA sequence: TGTGCCAGCAGCTTGCAAGGACAGGGTCTAGAGACCCAGTACTTC.

The V gene is TRBV5-1, the J gene TRBJ2-5; 14 bases are a match to TRBD2. Per the germline V gene, CDR1 is SGHRS and CDR2 is YFSETQ. This CDR3 has 18 amino acids. Unmatched junction bases numbered 11, after V lost 2 bases and J lost 5 bases. Written as DNA, the CDR3 is TGCGCCAGCAGCTTCGGAGGGATGGGGACTAGCGGGGGTGAGACCCAGTACTTC. The encoded protein is CASSFGGMGTSGGETQYF.

The gene calls are TRBV25-1 and TRBJ2-5, with D possibly matching TRBD1 (6 bases). V was clipped by 1 base and J by 4 bases, with 16 bases between them. CDR1 is MGHDK and CDR2 is SYGVNS in the germline V gene. This CDR3 contains 16 residues. The CDR3 reads CASSEWTAATLETQYF. Written as DNA, the CDR3 is TGTGCCAGCAGTGAATGGACAGCTGCTACCCTAGAGACCCAGTACTTC.

The chain uses TRBV7-2 and TRBJ2-1; 13 bases fit TRBD2. The CDR3 covers 16 residues. V was pared by 7 bases and J by 5 bases, with 8 bases of the junction left unmatched. Per the germline V gene, CDR1 is SGHTA and CDR2 is FQGNSA. The CDR3 protein is CASTPAGLAGDNEQFF. The CDR3 DNA sequence: TGTGCCAGCACTCCTGCCGGACTAGCGGGGGACAATGAGCAGTTCTTC.

The chain employs TRBV5-1 and TRBJ2-5, with 9 bases fitting TRBD1. The DNA end is a closer match to TRBJ2-7, so the J assignment may be wrong. Germline V CDR1 and CDR2: SGHRS, YFSETQ. CDR3 length: 15 amino acids. The DNA of the CDR3 is TGCGCCAGCAGCTTGGTTGGGACAGGGACCTACGAGCAGTACTTC. It specifies CASSLVGTGTYEQYF.

The V call is TRBV28, the J call TRBJ2-7; TRBD1 aligns across 11 bases. CDR1 is MDHEN and CDR2 is SYDVKM in the germline V gene. V dropped 3 bases and J dropped 9; count of bases not matched to a gene: 10. CDR3 length: 15 amino acids. CDR3: CASSFSGQGAVGQYF. CDR3 nucleotides: TGTGCCAGCAGTTTCTCCGGACAGGGGGCGGTAGGGCAGTACTTC. The variable domain in full, completed from reference TRBV28 and TRBJ2-7, reads DVKVTQSSRYLVKRTGEKVFLECVQDMDHENMFWYRQDPGLGLRLIYFSYDVKMKEKGDIPEGYSVSREKKERFSLILESASTNQTSMYLCASSFSGQGAVGQYFGPGTRLTVT.

The genes are TRBV13 and TRBJ1-2, with a weak D call TRBD1 (6 bases). The CDR3 extends over 17 amino acids. Germline-derived CDR1 and CDR2 are PRHDT and FYEKMQ (reference sequence). V shed 6 bases and J shed 8 bases, with 28 bases lying between them. CDR3 bases: TGTGCCAGCAGTTCTATCACAGGGCGAGGAACCTTAGGGGGCTACACCTTC. Its protein product is CASSSITGRGTLGGYTF.

In nucleotides, the CDR3 is TGTGCCAGCAGTGAATCCCCAGGGATGAACACTGAAGCTTTCTTT. Its protein is CASSESPGMNTEAFF. This sequence joins TRBV25-1 and TRBJ1-1, with TRBD1 as a possible D gene (5 bases). Germline loops: CDR1 MGHDK, CDR2 SYGVNS. This CDR3 spans 15 amino acids. With 1 base removed from V and 0 bases from J, the gap between germline ends came to 9 bases.

V is TRBV7-6 and J is TRBJ1-1; TRBD1 matches 10 bases. J gave up 5 bases and V 2 bases, and 8 bases lay outside the gene matches. Germline V CDR1 and CDR2: SGHVS, FNYEAQ. CDR3 size: 16 residues. The chain's CDR3 is CASSLYDRGQETEAFF. In DNA, the CDR3 is TGTGCCAGCAGCTTATATGACAGGGGGCAGGAGACTGAAGCTTTCTTT. The complete variable domain, with remaining parts taken from reference TRBV7-6 and TRBJ1-1, reads GAGVSQSPRYKVTKRGQDVALRCDPISGHVSLYWYRQALGQGPEFLTYFNYEAQQDKSGLPNDRFSAERPEGSISTLTIQRTEQRDSAMYRCASSLYDRGQETEAFFGQGTRLTVV.

This clone appeared a few times. This chain uses TRBV5-1 with TRBJ2-4; TRBD2 agrees at 8 bases. The CDR3 totals 16 residues. Unmatched junction bases numbered 4, after V lost 0 bases and J lost 2 bases. CDR1 and CDR2 from the germline V gene are SGHRS and YFSETQ. CDR3 region: CASSLGRGGSKNIQYF. For the CDR3, the DNA is TGCGCCAGCAGCTTGGGACGGGGGGGTTCCAAAAACATTCAGTACTTC.

The genes are TRBV4-3 and TRBJ2-2; TRBD2 is a possible D gene (6 bases). V was clipped by 3 bases and J by 1 base, with 9 bases between them. The CDR3 spans 15 residues. The germline gives CDR1 LGHNA, CDR2 YSLEER. The CDR3 spells CASSHRLENTGELFF. The CDR3 DNA follows: TGCGCCAGCAGCCACCGACTAGAGAACACCGGGGAGCTGTTTTTT.

The V gene is TRBV28, the J gene TRBJ2-7, with D unresolved. Germline assignment: CDR1 MDHEN and CDR2 SYDVKM. The CDR3 runs to 15 residues. V was cut by 4 bases and J by 4 bases, with 17 bases left in between. In DNA form, the CDR3 reads TGTGCCAGCAGTTCCCCCCCAGAAAGATTTTACGAGCAGTACTTC. Translation gives CASSSPPERFYEQYF.

The rearrangement uses TRBV5-1 and TRBJ2-2; TRBD2 might be the D (5 bases). The germline CDR1 and CDR2 sequences are SGHRS and YFSETQ. CDR3 size: 16 residues. Trimming shortened V by 0 bases and J by 3 bases, and 12 bases separated the two germline ends. Written as DNA, the CDR3 is TGCGCCAGCAGCTTGGAACCGGGGTCGTACACCGGGGAGCTGTTTTTT. Protein: CASSLEPGSYTGELFF.

The chain is built from TRBV28 and TRBJ1-2; TRBD1 agrees at 9 bases. The CDR3 extends over 15 amino acids. Germline CDR1 reads MDHEN; CDR2 reads SYDVKM. V was pared by 2 bases and J by 3 bases, with 4 bases of the junction left unmatched. CDR3 amino acids: CASSLRDRADYGYTF. CDR3 coding DNA: TGTGCCAGCAGTTTACGGGACAGGGCTGACTATGGCTACACCTTC.

J is TRBJ2-7 and V is TRBV10-3; 10 bases are shared with TRBD1. The CDR3 consists of 15 residues. The germline V gene has CDR1 ENHRY and CDR2 SYGVKD. Trimming removed 5 bases from V and 0 bases from J; junction bases left unmatched: 4. The CDR3 sequence: CAISIGQGGSYEQYF. In DNA, the CDR3 is TGTGCCATCAGTATTGGACAGGGGGGCTCCTACGAGCAGTACTTC.

This chain connects TRBV28 to TRBJ1-5; D is unclear. Germline V gene data show CDR1 as MDHEN and CDR2 as SYDVKM. The CDR3 is 15 amino acids. V lost 3 bases to trimming and J lost 0 bases, with 9 bases between them. This chain's CDR3 is CASSLGVGSNQPQHF. The CDR3 region has the DNA TGTGCCAGCAGTTTGGGAGTTGGTAGCAATCAGCCCCAGCATTTT.